The 22 T cell receptor beta chains given below trace back to one sample, sequenced in a study of T cells in Graves' hyperthyroidism and ophthalmopathy. Researchers amplified the TCR beta CDR3 regions from RNA transcripts. An initial round of RT-PCR targeting the TCR CDR3 relied on the HTBI primer set. TCRdb fed the multiplex PCR reads into MiXCR, producing one record per CDR3 protein. The data contain roughly 740,000 distinct CDR3 sequences, around 15% of them singletons. Sequenced material: blood. The receptors were gathered from a young man with Graves' hyperthyroidism.

This clonotype was found many times. This rearrangement joins TRBV6-2 or TRBV6-3 to TRBJ2-7; D may be TRBD2 (6 bases). The CDR3 length is 15 residues. Germline-derived CDR1 and CDR2 are MNHEY and SVGEGT. Trimming left V 2 bases short and J 3 bases short, with 14 bases between. The CDR3 spells CASSYGPAGYYEQYF. The CDR3, as DNA: TGTGCCAGCAGTTACGGTCCGGCGGGATACTACGAGCAGTACTTC.

CDR3 nucleotides: TGTGCCAGCAGCCTCGGTTTGGGTAGCGGGGCCGGGGAGCTGTTTTTT. Its protein is CASSLGLGSGAGELFF. This chain links TRBV7-3 with TRBJ2-2; 8 nucleotides align to TRBD2. Germline V gives CDR1 SGHTA, CDR2 FQGTGA. The CDR3 runs 16 residues. V was pared by 5 bases and J by 6 bases, with 11 bases of the junction left unmatched.

Ten or more counts support this clonotype. The gene calls are TRBV6-5 and TRBJ2-1; D perhaps matches TRBD1 (7 bases). V was pared by 0 bases and J by 4 bases, with 28 bases between. Germline V gene lookup returns CDR1 MNHEY and CDR2 SVGAGI. CDR3 size: 21 residues. The CDR3 sequence: CASSYSFEESTGRGQYNEQFF. The CDR3 DNA follows: TGTGCCAGCAGTTACTCGTTCGAAGAGTCCACCGGGCGGGGACAGTACAATGAGCAGTTCTTC.

The chain carries TRBV5-1 and TRBJ2-5; D is possibly TRBD1 (5 bases). The CDR3 length is 14 residues. V lost 4 bases to trimming and J lost 7 bases, with 17 bases between them. Germline V gene sequence: CDR1 SGHRS, CDR2 YFSETQ. The CDR3 region has the DNA TGCGCCAGCAGCGGGAATATAGGGGTCGGGACCCAGTACTTC. Translating gives CASSGNIGVGTQYF.

At least ten counts were recorded for this clonotype. The chain employs TRBV7-8 and TRBJ2-1, with 13 bases lining up with TRBD2. CDR1 is SGHVS, CDR2 FQNEAQ, per germline. The CDR3 covers 19 residues. J lost 5 bases, V lost 5 bases, and 15 bases had no gene match. The CDR3 sequence: CASSKRGASGTSGNNEQFF. The CDR3, as DNA: TGTGCCAGCAGCAAGCGTGGGGCCTCCGGGACTAGCGGGAACAATGAGCAGTTCTTC. The full variable domain, in which reference TRBV7-8 and TRBJ2-1 provide the parts outside the CDR3, is GAGVSQSPRYKVAKRGQDVALRCDPISGHVSLFWYQQALGQGPEFLTYFQNEAQLDKSGLPSDRFFAERPEGSVSTLKIQRTQQEDSAVYLCASSKRGASGTSGNNEQFFGPGTRLTVL.

Concerning this clonotype itself: Since a much larger clone is just one base distant, this may be a read error. The chain couples TRBV6-1 to TRBJ2-1; perhaps TRBD2 as D (5 bases). V was trimmed by 8 bases and J by 2 bases, leaving 13 bases between them. Germline values: CDR1 MNHNS, CDR2 SASEGT. This CDR3 contains 14 residues. The DNA of the CDR3 is TGTGCCAGCGCCGGGGTGTTGGCCTACAATGAGCAGTTCTTC. It is translated as CASAGVLAYNEQFF.

This clonotype has at least ten counts. This chain links TRBV20-1 with TRBJ2-2, with 8 nucleotides matching TRBD2. The germline gives CDR1 DFQATT, CDR2 SNEGSKA (reference sequence). The ends lost 3 bases at V and 6 bases at J; junction bases unmatched: 3. CDR3 length equals 13 residues. The CDR3 DNA sequence: TGCAGTGCTAGCCGGGAGGGGGCCGGGGAGCTGTTTTTT. The encoded protein is CSASREGAGELFF.

This clonotype has a count of ten or more. CDR3 sequence reads: CSAGTGGNEKLFF. CDR3 nucleotide sequence: TGCAGTGCTGGGACAGGGGGGAATGAAAAACTGTTTTTT. This chain uses TRBV20-1 with TRBJ1-4; TRBD1 matches 11 bases. Germline-derived CDR1 and CDR2 are DFQATT and SNEGSKA (reference sequence). The CDR3 runs to 13 residues. Trimming at V came to 5 bases and at J to 5 bases, leaving 1 base not matched to a gene.

The chain joins TRBV5-1 to TRBJ1-1; 10 nucleotides match TRBD1. Trimming cost V 4 bases and J 0 bases; bases outside gene matches: 3. Looked up from germline, CDR1 is SGHRS and CDR2 is YFSETQ. The length of the CDR3 is 15 residues. The chain's CDR3 is CASSKGQGLNTEAFF. CDR3 DNA: TGCGCCAGCAGCAAGGGACAGGGGTTGAACACTGAAGCTTTCTTT.

Many counts were recorded for this clonotype. The chain uses TRBV2 and TRBJ2-1; 11 nucleotides match TRBD2. Germline V lookup: CDR1 SNHLY, CDR2 FYNNEI. The CDR3 is made up of 13 amino acids. V shed 11 bases and J 10 bases; nucleotides not matched to a gene: 10. CDR3 nucleotide sequence: TGTGCCGGAACTAGCGGGGGCCCACAGGAGCAGTTCTTC. Residues: CAGTSGGPQEQFF.

The chain is built from TRBV6-5 and TRBJ2-2; possibly TRBD2 for D (5 bases). The germline gives CDR1 MNHEY, CDR2 SVGAGI. The CDR3 is 14 amino acids. V lost 0 bases, J lost 3 bases, and 5 bases lay in between. In DNA form, the CDR3 reads TGTGCCAGCAGTTACTCGGGAGACACCGGGGAGCTGTTTTTT. Its protein is CASSYSGDTGELFF.

In its sample, this clonotype was seen many times. The J gene is TRBJ2-7, the V gene TRBV2, with 9 positions matching TRBD2. V gave up 0 bases and J gave up 3 bases; unmatched junction bases: 3. Germline CDR1 and CDR2: SNHLY and FYNNEI. The CDR3 spans 15 residues. The CDR3, as DNA: TGTGCCAGCAGTGAAGCTGCTAGCGGGAACTACGAGCAGTACTTC. This codes for CASSEAASGNYEQYF.

V and J are TRBV3-1 and TRBJ2-7; 9 positions match TRBD1. This CDR3 region has 15 residues. Trimming took 0 bases from V and 5 from J; bases not matched to a gene: 5. The germline V gene encodes CDR1 LGHDT and CDR2 YNNKEL (reference sequence). CDR3 bases: TGTGCCAGCAGCCAAGAGGGACAGGGATCCCACGAGCAGTACTTC. This sequence encodes CASSQEGQGSHEQYF.

The rearrangement links TRBV5-1 to TRBJ1-4; 7 nucleotides line up with TRBD1. Germline loops: CDR1 SGHRS, CDR2 YFSETQ. The V and J ends lost 4 bases and 7 bases, in that order; junction bases with no gene match: 7. CDR3 length: 14 residues. CDR3 bases: TGCGCCAGCAGCCTGGGACAGTTGCCTGAAAAACTGTTTTTT. Translated, it gives CASSLGQLPEKLFF.

The sample holds a few counts of this clonotype. Written as DNA, the CDR3 is TGTGCCAGCAGTTACTCCGTAAGCCCGTACGAGCAGTACTTC. Protein product: CASSYSVSPYEQYF. The chain recombines TRBV6-2 or TRBV6-3 with TRBJ2-7; D is unclear. This CDR3 contains 14 residues. CDR1 is MNHEY, CDR2 SVGEGT, per germline. Trimming shortened V by 0 bases and J by 4 bases, and 10 bases separated the two germline ends.

This clonotype was observed a handful of times. The genes are TRBV9 and TRBJ2-7, with 8 bases that match TRBD1. Germline CDR1 and CDR2: SGDLS and YYNGEE. J lost 3 bases, V lost 4 bases, and 9 bases had no gene match. This CDR3 region has 15 residues. In DNA, the CDR3 is TGTGCCAGCAGCTTTCGGACAGGGTCAAACTACGAGCAGTACTTC. Its protein product is CASSFRTGSNYEQYF. Combining the CDR3 with reference TRBV9 and TRBJ2-7 gives the whole variable domain DSGVTQTPKHLITATGQRVTLRCSPRSGDLSVYWYQQSLDQGLQFLIQYYNGEERAKGNILERFSAQQFPDLHSELNLSSLELGDSALYFCASSFRTGSNYEQYFGPGTRLTVT.

The genes are TRBV28 and TRBJ2-7, with D uncertain. Deletions cut 9 bases from V and 4 bases from J, with 19 bases between. Germline V gives CDR1 MDHEN, CDR2 SYDVKM. There are 14 residues in the CDR3. CDR3 sequence (DNA): TGTGCCAGTTCGGGCGCTACCGGGTTTTACGAGCAGTACTTC. This codes for CASSGATGFYEQYF.

This clonotype has more than one count but fewer than ten. V and J are TRBV19 and TRBJ2-7, with no clear D. The CDR3 runs 13 residues. Trimming stripped 2 bases from V and 3 bases from J, with 8 bases between. The germline V gene has CDR1 LNHDA and CDR2 SQIVND (reference sequence). The DNA for the CDR3 is TGTGCCAGTAGTATAAGTGGTTTCTACGAGCAGTACTTC. Translated: CASSISGFYEQYF.

This clonotype was seen repeatedly, ten times or more. The V and J genes are TRBV6-1 and TRBJ2-1, with TRBD2 matching 11 bases. Germline loops: CDR1 MNHNS, CDR2 SASEGT. There are 15 residues in the CDR3. The J segment lost 4 bases and the V segment lost 7 bases, leaving 6 bases of the junction unmatched. CDR3 sequence reads: CASTISGRAYNEQFF. CDR3 DNA sequence: TGTGCCAGCACAATTAGCGGGAGGGCATACAATGAGCAGTTCTTC.

This clonotype was recorded many times. The V call is TRBV2, the J call TRBJ2-7; D remains unclear. Germline V gene sequence: CDR1 SNHLY, CDR2 FYNNEI. The CDR3 has 15 amino acids. V lost 10 bases and J 4 bases, leaving 23 bases between the germline ends. The CDR3 protein is CATTNAPRAEYEQYF. In nucleotides, the CDR3 is TGTGCCACTACCAACGCTCCTCGGGCGGAATACGAGCAGTACTTC.

This clonotype was picked up many times. The gene calls are TRBV12-3 or TRBV12-4 and TRBJ1-5; tentatively, D is TRBD1 (5 bases). Between the trimmed V and J ends, which lost 5 bases and 7 bases, there was a span of 15 bases. The CDR3 has 14 residues. The CDR3 sequence: CASSPQGGGQPQHF. CDR3 nucleotide sequence: TGTGCCAGCAGTCCCCAGGGAGGAGGGCAGCCCCAGCATTTT.

This clonotype has ten or more counts. V and J are TRBV6-2 or TRBV6-3 and TRBJ1-1, with unresolved D. Trimming took 2 bases from V and 3 from J, leaving 10 bases between them. The CDR3 extends over 14 amino acids. CDR1 is MNHEY, CDR2 SVGEGT, per germline. The CDR3 protein is CASSYRGKDTEAFF. The CDR3 DNA is TGTGCCAGCAGTTACAGAGGGAAGGACACTGAAGCTTTCTTT.